Listed below are T cell receptor beta chains from one sample, sequenced in a study of blood T cell repertoires in COVID-19. Sequencing was performed with immunoSEQ multiplex PCR; in TCRdb, only in-frame clones are kept and a portion is missing. The sample yields about 81,000 clones, about 80% seen once. The sample taken for sequencing was peripheral blood. The source of these receptors is a human donor in a cohort sampled during active COVID-19. CDR3s leave out the opening cysteine and the closing phenylalanine or tryptophan.

J	V	CDR3
TRBJ2-1	TRBV28	ASSLGGGEQF
TRBJ1-3	TRBV4-2	ASSQAARSPGNTIY
TRBJ2-3	TRBV3-1/TRBV3-2	ASSQAFRDTQY
TRBJ2-6	TRBV3-1/TRBV3-2	ASSPVLGDGSFGANVLT
TRBJ2-7	TRBV7-9	ASSLVAGYEQY
TRBJ2-5	TRBV5-4	ASSLGASGSGTQY
TRBJ2-3	TRBV5-1	ASSSRVSTDTQY
TRBJ2-1	TRBV19	ASSPQGPGQF
TRBJ1-3	TRBV6-1	ASSEDISGNTIY
TRBJ2-1	TRBV18	ASSLIAGGLTYNEQF
TRBJ1-1	TRBV10-3	ATSTGTPNTEAF
TRBJ2-5	TRBV6-6	ASSYGAGADQETQY
TRBJ2-1	TRBV5-1	ASRLQGTDLPNEQF
TRBJ2-3	TRBV7-9	ASSPLGEGPDTQY
TRBJ2-2	TRBV18	ASSPTASGALGTGELF
TRBJ1-2	TRBV4-1	ASSQVFRKVDYGYT
TRBJ1-2	TRBV7-9	ASSSTTGDYGYT
TRBJ2-7	TRBV5-5	ASSLGLAASYEQY
TRBJ2-2	TRBV10-1	ASSVSGSTGELF
TRBJ2-2	TRBV27	ASSPRMAAGELF
TRBJ2-1	TRBV5-1	ASSLGAVGLYNEQF
TRBJ1-2	TRBV11-2	ASSSSGDGYT
TRBJ1-2	TRBV18	ASSSDIGYT
TRBJ2-1	TRBV12-3/TRBV12-4	ASSSARPNEQF